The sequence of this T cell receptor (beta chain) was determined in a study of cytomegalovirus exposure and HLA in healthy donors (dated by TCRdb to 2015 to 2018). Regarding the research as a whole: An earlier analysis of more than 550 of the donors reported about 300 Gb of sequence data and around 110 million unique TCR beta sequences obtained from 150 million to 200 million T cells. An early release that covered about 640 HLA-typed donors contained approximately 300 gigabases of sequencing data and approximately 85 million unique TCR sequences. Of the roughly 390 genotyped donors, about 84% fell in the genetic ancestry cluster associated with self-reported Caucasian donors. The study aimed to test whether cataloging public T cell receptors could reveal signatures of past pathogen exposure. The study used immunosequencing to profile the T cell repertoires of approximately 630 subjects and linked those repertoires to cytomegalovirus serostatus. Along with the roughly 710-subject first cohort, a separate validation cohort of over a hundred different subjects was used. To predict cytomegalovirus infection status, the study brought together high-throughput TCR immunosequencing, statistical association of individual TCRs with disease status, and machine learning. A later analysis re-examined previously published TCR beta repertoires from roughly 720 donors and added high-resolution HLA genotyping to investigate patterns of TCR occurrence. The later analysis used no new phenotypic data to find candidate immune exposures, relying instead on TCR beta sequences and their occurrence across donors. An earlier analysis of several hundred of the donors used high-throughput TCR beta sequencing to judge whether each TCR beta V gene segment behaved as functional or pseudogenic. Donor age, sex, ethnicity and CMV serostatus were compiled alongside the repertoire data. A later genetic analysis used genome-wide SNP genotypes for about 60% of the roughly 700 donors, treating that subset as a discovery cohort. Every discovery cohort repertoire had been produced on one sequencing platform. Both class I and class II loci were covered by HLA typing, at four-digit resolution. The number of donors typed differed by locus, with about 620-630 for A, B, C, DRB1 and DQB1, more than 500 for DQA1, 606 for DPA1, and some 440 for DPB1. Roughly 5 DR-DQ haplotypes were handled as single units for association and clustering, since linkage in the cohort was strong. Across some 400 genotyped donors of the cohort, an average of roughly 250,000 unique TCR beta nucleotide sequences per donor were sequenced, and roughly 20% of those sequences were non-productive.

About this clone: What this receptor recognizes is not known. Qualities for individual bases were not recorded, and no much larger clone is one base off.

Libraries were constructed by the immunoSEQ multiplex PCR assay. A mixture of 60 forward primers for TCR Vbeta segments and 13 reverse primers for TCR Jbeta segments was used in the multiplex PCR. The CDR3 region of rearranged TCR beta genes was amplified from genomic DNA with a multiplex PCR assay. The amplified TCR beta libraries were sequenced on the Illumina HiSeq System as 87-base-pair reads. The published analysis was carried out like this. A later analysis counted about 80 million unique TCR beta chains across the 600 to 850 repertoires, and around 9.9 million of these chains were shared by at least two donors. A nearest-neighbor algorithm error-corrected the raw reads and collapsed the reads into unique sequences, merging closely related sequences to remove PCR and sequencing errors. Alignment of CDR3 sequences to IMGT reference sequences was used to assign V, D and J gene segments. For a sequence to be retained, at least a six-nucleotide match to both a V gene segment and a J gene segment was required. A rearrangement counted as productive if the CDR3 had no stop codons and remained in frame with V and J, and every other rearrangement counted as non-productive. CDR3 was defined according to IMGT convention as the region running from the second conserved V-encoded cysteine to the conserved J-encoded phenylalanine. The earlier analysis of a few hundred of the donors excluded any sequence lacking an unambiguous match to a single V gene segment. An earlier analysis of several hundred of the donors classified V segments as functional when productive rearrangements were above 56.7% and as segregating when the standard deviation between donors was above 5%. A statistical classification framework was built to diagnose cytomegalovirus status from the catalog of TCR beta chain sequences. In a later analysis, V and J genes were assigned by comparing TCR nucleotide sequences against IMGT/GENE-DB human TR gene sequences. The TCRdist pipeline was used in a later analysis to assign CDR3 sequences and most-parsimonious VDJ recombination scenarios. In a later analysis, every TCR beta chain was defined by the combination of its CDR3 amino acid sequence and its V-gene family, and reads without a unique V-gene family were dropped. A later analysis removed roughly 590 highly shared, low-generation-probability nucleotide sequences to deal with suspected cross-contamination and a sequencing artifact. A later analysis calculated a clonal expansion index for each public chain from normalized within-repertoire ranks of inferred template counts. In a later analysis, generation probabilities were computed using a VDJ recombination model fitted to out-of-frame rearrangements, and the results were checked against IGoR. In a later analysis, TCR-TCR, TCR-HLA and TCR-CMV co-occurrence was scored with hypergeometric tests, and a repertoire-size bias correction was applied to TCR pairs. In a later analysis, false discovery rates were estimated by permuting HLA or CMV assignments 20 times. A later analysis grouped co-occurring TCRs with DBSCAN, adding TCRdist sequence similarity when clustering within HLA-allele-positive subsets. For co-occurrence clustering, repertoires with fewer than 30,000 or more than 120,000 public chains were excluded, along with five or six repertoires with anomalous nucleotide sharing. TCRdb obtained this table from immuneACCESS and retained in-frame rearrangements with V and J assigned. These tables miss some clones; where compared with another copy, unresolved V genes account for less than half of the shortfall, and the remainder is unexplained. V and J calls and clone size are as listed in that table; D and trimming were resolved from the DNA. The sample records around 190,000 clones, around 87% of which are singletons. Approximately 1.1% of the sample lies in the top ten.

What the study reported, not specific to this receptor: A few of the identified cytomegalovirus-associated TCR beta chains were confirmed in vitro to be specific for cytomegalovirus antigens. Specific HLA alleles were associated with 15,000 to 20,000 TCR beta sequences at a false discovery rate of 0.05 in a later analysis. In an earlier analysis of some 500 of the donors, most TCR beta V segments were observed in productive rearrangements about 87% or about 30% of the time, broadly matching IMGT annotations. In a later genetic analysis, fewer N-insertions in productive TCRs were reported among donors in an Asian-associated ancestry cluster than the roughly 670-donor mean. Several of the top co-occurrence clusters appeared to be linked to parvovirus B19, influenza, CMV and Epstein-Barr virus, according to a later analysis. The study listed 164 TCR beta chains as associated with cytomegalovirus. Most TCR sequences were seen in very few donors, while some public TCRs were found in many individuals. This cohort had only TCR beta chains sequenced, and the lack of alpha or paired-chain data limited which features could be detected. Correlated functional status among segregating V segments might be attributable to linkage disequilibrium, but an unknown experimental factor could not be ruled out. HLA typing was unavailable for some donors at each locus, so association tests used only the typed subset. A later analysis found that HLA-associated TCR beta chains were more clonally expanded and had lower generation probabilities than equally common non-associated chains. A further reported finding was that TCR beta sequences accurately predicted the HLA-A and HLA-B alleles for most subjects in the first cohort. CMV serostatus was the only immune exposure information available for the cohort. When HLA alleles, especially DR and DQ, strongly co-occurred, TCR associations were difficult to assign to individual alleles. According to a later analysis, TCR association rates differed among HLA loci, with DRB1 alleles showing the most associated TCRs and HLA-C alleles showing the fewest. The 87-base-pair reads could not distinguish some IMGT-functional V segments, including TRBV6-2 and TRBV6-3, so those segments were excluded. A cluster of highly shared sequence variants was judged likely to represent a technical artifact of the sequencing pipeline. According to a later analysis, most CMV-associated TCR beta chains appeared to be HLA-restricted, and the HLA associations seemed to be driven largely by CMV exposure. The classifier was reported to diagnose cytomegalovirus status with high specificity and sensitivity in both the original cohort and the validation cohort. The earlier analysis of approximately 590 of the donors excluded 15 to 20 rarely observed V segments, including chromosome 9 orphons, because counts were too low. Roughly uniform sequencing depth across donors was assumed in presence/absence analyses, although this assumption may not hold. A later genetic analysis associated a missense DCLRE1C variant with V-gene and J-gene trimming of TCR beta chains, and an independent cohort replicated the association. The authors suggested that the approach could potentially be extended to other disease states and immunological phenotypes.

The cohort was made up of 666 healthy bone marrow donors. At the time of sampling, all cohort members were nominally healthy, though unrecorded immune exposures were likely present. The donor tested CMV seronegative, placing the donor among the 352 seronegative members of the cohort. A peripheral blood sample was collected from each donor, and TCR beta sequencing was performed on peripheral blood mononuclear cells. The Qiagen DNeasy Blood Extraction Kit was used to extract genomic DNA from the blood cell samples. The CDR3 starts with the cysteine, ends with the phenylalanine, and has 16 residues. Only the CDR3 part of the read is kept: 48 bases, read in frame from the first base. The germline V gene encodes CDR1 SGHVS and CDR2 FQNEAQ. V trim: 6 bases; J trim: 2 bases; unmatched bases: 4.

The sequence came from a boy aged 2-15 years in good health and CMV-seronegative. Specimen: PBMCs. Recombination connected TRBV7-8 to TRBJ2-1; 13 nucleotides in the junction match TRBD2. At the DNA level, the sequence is TGTGCCAGCAGGGAACTAGCGGGAGGGGCCTACAATGAGCAGTTCTTC. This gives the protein CASRELAGGAYNEQFF.